This T cell receptor beta chain was captured in a study of T cell changes during pregnancy in multiple sclerosis. CDR1 and CDR2 from the germline V gene are SGHRS and YFSETQ. This CDR3 has 15 amino acids. Deletions cut 0 bases from V and 4 bases from J, with 13 bases between. TCRdb keeps only in-frame clones here, not all; method: immunoSEQ multiplex PCR. The sample yields about 44,000 clones, roughly 95% seen once. This sequence was found in a female donor with multiple sclerosis, enrolled in a pregnancy study. Specimen: peripheral blood, collected in the second trimester of pregnancy. The rearrangement joins TRBV5-1 to TRBJ1-2; possibly TRBD1 for D (6 bases). This chain's CDR3 is CASSLDPGTPYGYTF. DNA for the CDR3: TGCGCCAGCAGCTTGGACCCCGGGACACCCTATGGCTACACCTTC.